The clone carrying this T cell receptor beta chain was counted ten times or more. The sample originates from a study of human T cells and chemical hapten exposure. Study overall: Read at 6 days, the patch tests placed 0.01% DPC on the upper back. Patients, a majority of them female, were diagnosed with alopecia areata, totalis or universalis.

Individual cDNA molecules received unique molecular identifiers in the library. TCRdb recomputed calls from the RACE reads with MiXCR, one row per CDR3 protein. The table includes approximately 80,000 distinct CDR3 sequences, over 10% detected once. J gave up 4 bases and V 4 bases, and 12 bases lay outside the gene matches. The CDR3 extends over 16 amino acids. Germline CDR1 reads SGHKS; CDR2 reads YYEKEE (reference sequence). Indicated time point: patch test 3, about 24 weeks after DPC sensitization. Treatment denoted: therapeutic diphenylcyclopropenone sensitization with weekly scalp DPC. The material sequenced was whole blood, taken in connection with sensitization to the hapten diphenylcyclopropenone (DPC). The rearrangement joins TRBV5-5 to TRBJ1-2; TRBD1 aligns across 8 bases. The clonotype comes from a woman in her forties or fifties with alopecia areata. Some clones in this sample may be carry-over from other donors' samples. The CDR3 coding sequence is TGTGCCAGCAGCCTGGCACCGACAGGGGCGGCCTATGGCTACACCTTC. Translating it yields CASSLAPTGAAYGYTF.